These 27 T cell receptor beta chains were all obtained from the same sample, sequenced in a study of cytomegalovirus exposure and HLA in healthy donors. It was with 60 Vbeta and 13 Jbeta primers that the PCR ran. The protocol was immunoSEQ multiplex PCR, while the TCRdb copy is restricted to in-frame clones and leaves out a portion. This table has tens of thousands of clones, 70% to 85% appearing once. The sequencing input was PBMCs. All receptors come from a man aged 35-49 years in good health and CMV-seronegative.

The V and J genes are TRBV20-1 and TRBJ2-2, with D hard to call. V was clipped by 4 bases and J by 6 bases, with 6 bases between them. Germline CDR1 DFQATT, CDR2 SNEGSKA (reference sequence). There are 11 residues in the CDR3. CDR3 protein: CSATNSGELFF. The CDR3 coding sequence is TGCAGTGCTACAAATTCCGGGGAGCTGTTTTTT.

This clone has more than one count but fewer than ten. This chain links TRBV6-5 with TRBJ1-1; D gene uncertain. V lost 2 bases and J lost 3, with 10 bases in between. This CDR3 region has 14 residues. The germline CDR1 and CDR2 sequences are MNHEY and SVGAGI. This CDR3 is CASSYVPGDTEAFF. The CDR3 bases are TGTGCCAGCAGTTACGTACCGGGAGACACTGAAGCTTTCTTT.

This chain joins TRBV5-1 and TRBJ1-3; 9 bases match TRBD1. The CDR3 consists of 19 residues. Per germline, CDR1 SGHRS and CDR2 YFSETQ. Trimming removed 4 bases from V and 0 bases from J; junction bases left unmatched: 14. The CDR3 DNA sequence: TGCGCCAGCAGCCCCACATCCCGACAGGGGGGAAACTCTGGAAACACCATATATTTT. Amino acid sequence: CASSPTSRQGGNSGNTIYF.

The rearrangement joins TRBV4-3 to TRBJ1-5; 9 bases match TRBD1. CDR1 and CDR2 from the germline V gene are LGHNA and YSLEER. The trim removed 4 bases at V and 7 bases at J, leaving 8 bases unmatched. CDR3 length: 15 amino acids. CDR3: CASSLDTGGQQPQHF. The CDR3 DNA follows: TGCGCCAGCAGCCTTGACACAGGGGGCCAGCAGCCCCAGCATTTT.

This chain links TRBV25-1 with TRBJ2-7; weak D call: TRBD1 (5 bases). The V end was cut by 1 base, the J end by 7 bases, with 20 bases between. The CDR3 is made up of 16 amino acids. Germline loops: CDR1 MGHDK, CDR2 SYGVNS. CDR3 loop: CASSEFSGSLVWEQYF. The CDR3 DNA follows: TGTGCCAGCAGTGAATTTTCAGGGTCGCTAGTGTGGGAGCAGTACTTC.

CDR3 region: CAWSAWGPGQGERSSYNSPLHF. Written as DNA, the CDR3 is TGTGCCTGGAGCGCATGGGGCCCTGGACAGGGGGAAAGGAGCTCCTATAATTCACCCCTCCACTTT. The V and J genes are TRBV30 and TRBJ1-6; TRBD1 matches 10 bases. This CDR3 comprises 22 residues. From germline, CDR1 is GTSNPN and CDR2 SVGIG (reference sequence). V lost 3 bases and J lost 0; bases outside the gene matches: 20.

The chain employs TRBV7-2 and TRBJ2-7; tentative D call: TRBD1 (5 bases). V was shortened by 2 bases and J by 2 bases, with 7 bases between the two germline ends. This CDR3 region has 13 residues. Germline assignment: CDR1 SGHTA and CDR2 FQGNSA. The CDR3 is CASSLQGTYEQYF. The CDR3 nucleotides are TGTGCCAGCAGCTTACAGGGTACCTACGAGCAGTACTTC.

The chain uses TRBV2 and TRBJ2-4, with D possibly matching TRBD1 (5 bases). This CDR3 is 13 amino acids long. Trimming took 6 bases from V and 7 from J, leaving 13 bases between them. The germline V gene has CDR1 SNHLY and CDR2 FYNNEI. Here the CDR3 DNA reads TGTGCCAGCAGCGCCAGGGTTGGGAACATTCAGTACTTC. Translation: CASSARVGNIQYF.

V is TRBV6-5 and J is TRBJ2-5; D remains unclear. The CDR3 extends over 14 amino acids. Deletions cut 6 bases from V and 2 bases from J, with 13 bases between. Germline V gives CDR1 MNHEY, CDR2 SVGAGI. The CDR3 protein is CASRSNMRQETQYF. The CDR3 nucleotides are TGTGCCAGCAGAAGCAACATGCGGCAAGAGACCCAGTACTTC.

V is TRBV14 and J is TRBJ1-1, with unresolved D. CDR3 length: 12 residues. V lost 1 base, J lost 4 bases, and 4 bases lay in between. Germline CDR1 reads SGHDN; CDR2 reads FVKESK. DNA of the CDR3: TGTGCCAGCAGCCAAGTTAGCACTGAAGCTTTCTTT. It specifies CASSQVSTEAFF.

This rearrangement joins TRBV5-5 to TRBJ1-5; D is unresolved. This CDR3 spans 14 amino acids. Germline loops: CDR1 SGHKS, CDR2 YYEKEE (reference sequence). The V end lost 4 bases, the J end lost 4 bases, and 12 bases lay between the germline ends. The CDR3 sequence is CASSTPFQNQPQHF. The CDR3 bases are TGTGCCAGCAGCACACCTTTTCAAAATCAGCCCCAGCATTTT.

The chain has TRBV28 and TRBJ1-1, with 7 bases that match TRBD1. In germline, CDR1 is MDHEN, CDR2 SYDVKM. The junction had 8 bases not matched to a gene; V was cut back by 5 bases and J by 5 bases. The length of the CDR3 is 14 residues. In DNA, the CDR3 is TGTGCCAGCAGTGCAACCAGGGGGTTTACTGAAGCTTTCTTT. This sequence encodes CASSATRGFTEAFF.

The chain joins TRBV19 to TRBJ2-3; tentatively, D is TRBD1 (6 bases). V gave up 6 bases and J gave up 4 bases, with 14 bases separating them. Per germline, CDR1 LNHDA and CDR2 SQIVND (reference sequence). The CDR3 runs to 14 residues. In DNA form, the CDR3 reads TGTGCCAGTAGCCCAACACAGGGCCCAGATACGCAGTATTTT. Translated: CASSPTQGPDTQYF.

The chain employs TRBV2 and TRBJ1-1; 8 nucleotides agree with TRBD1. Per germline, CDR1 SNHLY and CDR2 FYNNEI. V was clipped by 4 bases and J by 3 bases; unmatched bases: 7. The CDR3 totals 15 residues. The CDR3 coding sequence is TGTGCCAGCAGTGTGGACAGGGCCGGGTACACTGAAGCTTTCTTT. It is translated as CASSVDRAGYTEAFF.

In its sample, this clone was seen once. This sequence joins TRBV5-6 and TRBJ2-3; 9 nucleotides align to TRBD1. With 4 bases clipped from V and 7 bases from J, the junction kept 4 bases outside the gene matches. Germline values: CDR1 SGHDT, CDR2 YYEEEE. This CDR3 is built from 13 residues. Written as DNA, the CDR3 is TGTGCCAGCAGCGCACAGGGGGCCCATACGCAGTATTTT. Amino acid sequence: CASSAQGAHTQYF.

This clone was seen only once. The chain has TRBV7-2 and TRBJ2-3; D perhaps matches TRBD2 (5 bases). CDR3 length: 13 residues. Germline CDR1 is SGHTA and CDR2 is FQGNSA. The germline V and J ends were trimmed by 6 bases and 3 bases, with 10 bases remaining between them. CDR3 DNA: TGTGCCAGCAGTCATCCGGGAACAGATACGCAGTATTTT. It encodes CASSHPGTDTQYF.

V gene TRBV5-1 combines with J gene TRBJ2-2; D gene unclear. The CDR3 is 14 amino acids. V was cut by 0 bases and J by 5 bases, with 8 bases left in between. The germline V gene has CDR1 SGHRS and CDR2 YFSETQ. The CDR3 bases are TGCGCCAGCAGCTTGGGTTCAGGAACCGGGGAGCTGTTTTTT. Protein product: CASSLGSGTGELFF.

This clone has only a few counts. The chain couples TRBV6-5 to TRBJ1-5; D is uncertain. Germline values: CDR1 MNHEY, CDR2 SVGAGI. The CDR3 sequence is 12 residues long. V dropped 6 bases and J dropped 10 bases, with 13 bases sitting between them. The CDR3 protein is CASRESSGPQHF. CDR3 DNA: TGTGCCAGCAGAGAAAGCTCGGGACCCCAGCATTTT.

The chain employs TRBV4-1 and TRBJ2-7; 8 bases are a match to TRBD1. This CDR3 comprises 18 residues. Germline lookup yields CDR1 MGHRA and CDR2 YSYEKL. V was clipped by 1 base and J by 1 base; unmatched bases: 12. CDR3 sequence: CASSQVIPRTGTSYEQYF. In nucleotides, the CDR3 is TGCGCCAGCAGCCAAGTTATTCCGCGGACAGGGACTTCCTACGAGCAGTACTTC.

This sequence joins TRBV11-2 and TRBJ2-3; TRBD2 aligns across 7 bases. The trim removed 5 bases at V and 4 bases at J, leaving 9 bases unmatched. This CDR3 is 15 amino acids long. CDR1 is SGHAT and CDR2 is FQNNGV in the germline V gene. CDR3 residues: CASSRWTSSSDTQYF. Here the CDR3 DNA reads TGTGCCAGCAGCCGATGGACTAGTTCCTCAGATACGCAGTATTTT.

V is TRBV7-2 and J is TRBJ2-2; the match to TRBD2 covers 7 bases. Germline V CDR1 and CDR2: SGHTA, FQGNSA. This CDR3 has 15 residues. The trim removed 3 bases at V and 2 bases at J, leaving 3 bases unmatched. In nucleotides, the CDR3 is TGTGCCAGCAGCTTGCTAGCGGCCAACACCGGGGAGCTGTTTTTT. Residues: CASSLLAANTGELFF. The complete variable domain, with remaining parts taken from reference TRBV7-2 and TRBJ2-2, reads GAGVSQSPSNKVTEKGKDVELRCDPISGHTALYWYRQSLGQGLEFLIYFQGNSAPDKSGLPSDRFSAERTGGSVSTLTIQRTQQEDSAVYLCASSLLAANTGELFFGEGSRLTVL.

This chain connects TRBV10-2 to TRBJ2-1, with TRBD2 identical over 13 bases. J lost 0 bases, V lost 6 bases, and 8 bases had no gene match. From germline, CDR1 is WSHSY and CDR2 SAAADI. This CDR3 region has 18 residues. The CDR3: CASSLTSGGESSYNEQFF. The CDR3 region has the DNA TGCGCCAGCAGCCTTACTAGCGGGGGGGAGAGCTCCTACAATGAGCAGTTCTTC.

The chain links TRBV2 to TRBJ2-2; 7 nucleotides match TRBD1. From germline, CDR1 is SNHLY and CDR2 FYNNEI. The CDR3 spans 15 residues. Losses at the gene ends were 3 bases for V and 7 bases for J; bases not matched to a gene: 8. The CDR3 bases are TGTGCCAGCAGTGAGTCTGACAGGGCCGTCGGGGAGCTGTTTTTT. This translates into CASSESDRAVGELFF.

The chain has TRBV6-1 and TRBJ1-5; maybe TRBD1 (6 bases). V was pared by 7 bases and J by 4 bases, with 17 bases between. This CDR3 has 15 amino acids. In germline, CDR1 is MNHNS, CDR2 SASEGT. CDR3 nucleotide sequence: TGTGCCAGCAACCGAAGGGGAACAGGGAATCAGCCCCAGCATTTT. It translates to CASNRRGTGNQPQHF.

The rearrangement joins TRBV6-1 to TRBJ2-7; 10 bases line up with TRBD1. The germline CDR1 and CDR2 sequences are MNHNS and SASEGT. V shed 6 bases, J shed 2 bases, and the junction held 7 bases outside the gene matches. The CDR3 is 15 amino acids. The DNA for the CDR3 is TGTGCCAGCAGCCTTGAGGGACAGGGGCCCTACGAGCAGTACTTC. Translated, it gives CASSLEGQGPYEQYF.

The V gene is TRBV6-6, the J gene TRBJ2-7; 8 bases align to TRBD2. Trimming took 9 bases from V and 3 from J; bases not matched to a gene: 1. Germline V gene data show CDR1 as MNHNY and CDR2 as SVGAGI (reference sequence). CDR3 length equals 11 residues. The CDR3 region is CASRGGYEQYV. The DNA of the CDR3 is TGTGCCAGTCGGGGGGGCTACGAGCAGTACGTC.

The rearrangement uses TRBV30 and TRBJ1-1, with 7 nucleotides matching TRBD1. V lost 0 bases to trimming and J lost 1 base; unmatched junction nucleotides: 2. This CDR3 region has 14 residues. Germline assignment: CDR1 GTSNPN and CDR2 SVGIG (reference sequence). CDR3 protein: CAWSVTGENTEAFF. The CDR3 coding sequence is TGTGCCTGGAGTGTCACAGGGGAGAACACTGAAGCTTTCTTT.